The 2 T cell receptor beta chains listed next were all sequenced from one sample in a study of blood T cell repertoires in COVID-19. Some clones are missing from TCRdb's copy, which holds only in-frame ones; the method was immunoSEQ multiplex PCR. The profile shows about 97,000 clones, about 86% of them singletons. The sample was peripheral blood. The receptor set was obtained from a man aged 50-60 years with COVID-19, enrolled during active disease.

The chain has TRBV30 and TRBJ2-7; 8 bases are a match to TRBD2. This CDR3 is built from 12 residues. J was trimmed by 4 bases and V by 4 bases; bases with no gene match: 3. Germline-derived CDR1 and CDR2 are GTSNPN and SVGIG (reference sequence). CDR3 in DNA: TGTGCCTGGACGGGGGGGCTATACGAGCAGTACTTC. Translating it yields CAWTGGLYEQYF.

The chain carries TRBV7-9 and TRBJ1-5; maybe TRBD1 (6 bases). V shed 3 bases and J shed 0 bases, with 12 bases lying between them. The CDR3 contains 16 residues. Germline V lookup: CDR1 SEHNR, CDR2 FQNEAQ (reference sequence). In nucleotides, the CDR3 is TGTGCCAGCAGCTTGGGACATGTGACTAGCAATCAGCCCCAGCATTTT. Translation: CASSLGHVTSNQPQHF.